The next 15 T cell receptor beta chains were all read from a single sample in a study of glioma-infiltrating T cells. The iRepertoire nested amplicon-rescue multiplex PCR amplified TCR alpha and beta CDR3s from RNA. TCRdb re-derived calls from the multiplex PCR reads in MiXCR, one entry per CDR3 protein. The data hold fewer than 500,000 distinct CDR3 sequences, with around 45% observed a single time. The sample comprised glioma tissue, nonneoplastic brain tissue, or PBMCs (not recorded which). The origin of the receptors is a human donor with low-grade glioma or glioblastoma, undergoing nonglioma brain surgery, or in good health (not recorded which).

As concerns this clonotype: A read error may be the cause here, since a much bigger clone is one base away. The V gene is TRBV6-6, the J gene TRBJ2-2; tentative D call: TRBD1 (6 bases). The germline V and J ends were trimmed by 5 bases and 5 bases, with 24 bases remaining between them. The CDR3 loop spans 18 amino acids. Germline values: CDR1 MNHNY, CDR2 SVGAGI (reference sequence). Here the CDR3 reads CASSPLARGSSPTGELFF. DNA of the CDR3: TGTGCCAGCAGTCCCCTGGCTAGGGGGAGCTCCCCTACCGGGGAGCTGTTTTTT.

As concerns this clonotype: With a much larger clone just one base away, this may be a read error. The rearrangement uses TRBV28 and TRBJ2-3; D not resolved. V was clipped by 7 bases and J by 2 bases, with 10 bases between them. The germline V gene has CDR1 MDHEN and CDR2 SYDVKM. The CDR3 is made up of 13 amino acids. The CDR3 loop reads CASIDEPTDTQYF. In DNA, the CDR3 is TGTGCCAGCATTGATGAACCCACAGATACGCAGTATTTT.

On this clonotype itself: Compared with germline, one end of the junction differs, possibly owing to a read error. The rearrangement uses TRBV20-1 and TRBJ1-2; D call uncertain. The CDR3 consists of 13 residues. CDR1 and CDR2 (germline): DFQATT, SNEGSKA (reference sequence). Here the CDR3 reads CSARIGRNCGYTF. CDR3 sequence (DNA): TGCAGTGCTAGGATTGGCAGGAACTGTGGCTACACCTTC.

There are a few counts of this clonotype. The chain uses TRBV6-5 and TRBJ2-3; 9 bases are a match to TRBD2. Germline lookup yields CDR1 MNHEY and CDR2 SVGAGI. V shed 6 bases, J shed 5 bases, and the junction held 6 bases outside the gene matches. CDR3 size: 14 residues. The CDR3 loop is CASSQREVVDTQYF. The CDR3 nucleotides read TGTGCCAGCAGCCAGCGGGAGGTAGTAGATACGCAGTATTTT.

A word on this clonotype: A much larger clone sits a single nucleotide away, making a read error possible. The gene calls are TRBV6-6 and TRBJ1-5; TRBD1 is a possible D gene (5 bases). The CDR3 is made up of 15 amino acids. Trimming stripped 5 bases from V and 0 bases from J, with 11 bases between. Germline V CDR1 and CDR2: MNHNY, SVGAGI (reference sequence). The CDR3 reads CASSAGTCSNQPQHF. The CDR3 DNA sequence: TGTGCCAGCAGTGCCGGGACTTGTAGCAATCAGCCCCAGCATTTT.

The V gene is TRBV27, the J gene TRBJ2-1; D is unclear. CDR3 size: 15 residues. Trimming took off 5 bases at V and 5 bases at J, with 16 bases between the two ends. Per the germline V gene, CDR1 is MNHEY and CDR2 is SMNVEV (reference sequence). CDR3 DNA: TGTGCCAGCAGTGATAGGTCAGGCCCTAACAATGAGCAGTTCTTC. This encodes CASSDRSGPNNEQFF.

The V gene is TRBV20-1, the J gene TRBJ2-1; possibly TRBD1 for D (5 bases). Germline V gene lookup returns CDR1 DFQATT and CDR2 SNEGSKA (reference sequence). V was pared by 0 bases and J by 16 bases, with 22 bases between. The CDR3 has 14 residues. CDR3 region: CSARDSTVQETHFF. CDR3 nucleotide sequence: TGCAGTGCTAGAGACTCGACAGTTCAAGAGACCCATTTCTTC.

This clonotype came up a few times. The chain has TRBV5-4 and TRBJ2-5; TRBD2 matches at 10 bases. The CDR3 is made up of 16 amino acids. V gave up 0 bases and J gave up 1 base; unmatched junction bases: 3. Germline CDR1 SGHNT, CDR2 YYREEE (reference sequence). CDR3 region: CASSLGLAGVQETQYF. CDR3 DNA: TGTGCCAGCAGCTTGGGGCTAGCGGGAGTCCAAGAGACCCAGTACTTC.

There are many counts of this clonotype. The gene calls are TRBV28 and TRBJ1-2; perhaps TRBD1 as D (5 bases). The CDR3 runs to 13 residues. The germline CDR1 and CDR2 sequences are MDHEN and SYDVKM. Trimming removed 3 bases from V and 4 bases from J, with 9 bases in between. The CDR3 protein is CASSLGLAYGYTF. The CDR3 DNA reads TGTGCCAGCAGTTTGGGGCTGGCCTATGGCTACACCTTC.

This clonotype was observed a few times. The V call is TRBV19, the J call TRBJ2-7; D is ambiguous. CDR1 and CDR2 (germline): LNHDA, SQIVND (reference sequence). The CDR3 contains 15 residues. The V gene lost 5 bases and the J gene lost 2 bases, with 16 bases spanning the gap. CDR3 region: CASSEILGMTYEQYF. Written as DNA, the CDR3 is TGTGCCAGTAGTGAGATTCTGGGGATGACCTACGAGCAGTACTTC.

The chain has TRBV7-8 and TRBJ2-3; the match to TRBD2 covers 10 bases. This CDR3 has 17 residues. The germline gives CDR1 SGHVS, CDR2 FQNEAQ. Trimming at V came to 2 bases and at J to 4 bases, leaving 9 bases not matched to a gene. The CDR3, as DNA: TGTGCCAGCAGCTTATTCGGGACTAGCGCGCTCGCAGATACGCAGTATTTT. Encoded protein: CASSLFGTSALADTQYF.

This clonotype has just a few counts. V gene TRBV4-3 combines with J gene TRBJ2-2, with D unclear. The CDR3 consists of 16 residues. V was pared by 1 base and J by 1 base, with 10 bases between. Germline loops: CDR1 LGHNA, CDR2 YSLEER. The CDR3 reads CASSQAVVGNTGELFF. For the CDR3, the DNA is TGCGCCAGCAGCCAAGCGGTGGTGGGGAACACCGGGGAGCTGTTTTTT.

This chain uses TRBV20-1 with TRBJ1-5; D call uncertain. CDR1 is DFQATT and CDR2 is SNEGSKA in the germline V gene (reference sequence). The CDR3 runs to 17 residues. Trimming took 5 bases from V and 7 from J, leaving 27 bases between them. Written as DNA, the CDR3 is TGCAGTGCTTATCCCTCAGGAAGACTCCTAGGGAACCAGCCCCAGCATTTT. This encodes CSAYPSGRLLGNQPQHF.

As regards this clonotype: One junction end does not reproduce the germline sequence, and a read error may be involved. This sequence joins TRBV6-1 and TRBJ2-7; D ambiguous. Germline V gene lookup returns CDR1 MNHNS and CDR2 SASEGT. This CDR3 comprises 13 residues. The CDR3, as DNA: TGTGCCATCAGTGACCAGGCTGCCTACGAGCAGTACTTC. It yields the protein CAISDQAAYEQYF.

The chain recombines TRBV3-1 with TRBJ2-3, with D unresolved. V lost 4 bases to trimming and J lost 0 bases, with 17 bases between them. CDR1 is LGHDT, CDR2 YNNKEL, per germline (reference sequence). CDR3 length: 17 amino acids. Here the CDR3 DNA reads TGTGCCAGCAGCCTAACCCCGAAACCCGGTAGCACAGATACGCAGTATTTT. The encoded protein is CASSLTPKPGSTDTQYF.